This T cell receptor beta chain was retrieved from a study of spatial heterogeneity in lung cancer. This clonotype is classed as medium-sized. V dropped 6 bases and J dropped 10; count of bases not matched to a gene: 8. The CDR3 contains 14 residues. Germline V CDR1 and CDR2: MDHEN, SYDVKM. TCRdb reanalysed the 5' RACE reads using MiXCR and keeps one entry per CDR3 protein. The profile shows 4,500 to 5,500 distinct CDR3 sequences, around 18% of them singletons. Time point noted: sample taken at primary tumor resection. Tumor, nontumor lung or frozen PBMC supplied whole RNA that was sequenced unsorted. Sequencing used normal lung tissue next to the tumor, obtained at surgery. The gene calls are TRBV28 and TRBJ2-1; 11 bases align to TRBD2. This clonotype originated in a male donor with early-stage non-small cell lung cancer. CDR3 nucleotides: TGTGCCAGCAGGACTAGCGGGAACCTTAGGGAGCAGTTCTTC. Translating it yields CASRTSGNLREQFF.